This T cell receptor (beta chain) originates from a study of response to subunit inactivated influenza vaccine. One entry per CDR3 protein results from TCRdb running MiXCR on the RT-PCR reads. The data show about 520,000 distinct CDR3 sequences, with over 25% seen just once and approximately 2% held by the top ten. CDR1 is SGHRS, CDR2 YFSETQ, per germline. The V gene lost 7 bases and the J gene lost 4 bases, with 17 bases spanning the gap. The CDR3 is 14 residues long. Study-wide points: Each seasonal influenza vaccination, the authors suggested, recruits few new T cells.

This clonotype was detected a few times. Its matching antigen is unknown. The source material was CD4+ T cells sorted from PBMCs, sampled 4 to 6 days after vaccination. The rearrangement uses TRBV5-1 and TRBJ2-5; the D call may be TRBD1 or TRBD2 (5 bases each). The TCR originated in a man aged 45-65 years who received an inactivated influenza vaccine. As DNA, the CDR3 is TGCGCCAGCTATCGGAACGATGGGGGAGAGACCCAGTACTTC. It is translated as CASYRNDGGETQYF.